The 13 T cell receptor beta chains given below trace back to one sample, sequenced in a study of blood T cell repertoires in COVID-19. Profiling relied on immunoSEQ multiplex PCR, and the TCRdb table lists in-frame clones only, not all of them. Of 250,000 or so clones listed, more than 70% are singletons. The sample consisted of peripheral blood. The source is a woman aged 25 to 39 with COVID-19, enrolled during active disease.

V usage is TRBV11-1 and J usage is TRBJ1-6, with TRBD1 matching over 10 bases. The CDR3 is 13 residues long. V shed 5 bases and J 13 bases; nucleotides not matched to a gene: 5. In germline, CDR1 is SGHAT, CDR2 FQDESV (reference sequence). The CDR3 DNA reads as TGTGCCAGCAGCCATGGGACAGGGGATCCCCTCCACTTT. Amino acid sequence: CASSHGTGDPLHF.

The V and J genes are TRBV7-2 and TRBJ1-2, with 10 bases fitting TRBD1. The CDR3 has 17 residues. The junction had 9 bases not matched to a gene; V was cut back by 1 base and J by 4 bases. The V gene's germline CDR1 is SGHTA and CDR2 FQGNSA. The CDR3: CASSLGPQGTGAYGYTF. In nucleotides, the CDR3 is TGTGCCAGCAGCTTAGGTCCGCAAGGGACAGGGGCCTATGGCTACACCTTC.

This clone was recorded a few times. The genes are TRBV7-2 and TRBJ2-1, with 8 nucleotides matching TRBD2. The V gene end was trimmed by 6 bases and the J gene end by 9 bases; junction bases not matched to a gene: 13. Germline values: CDR1 SGHTA, CDR2 FQGNSA. The CDR3 length is 15 residues. This CDR3 reads CASRTREGHLIEQFF. The CDR3 DNA is TGTGCCAGCAGAACTCGGGAGGGCCATCTCATTGAGCAGTTCTTC.

The rearrangement joins TRBV10-2 to TRBJ2-7; 11 bases match TRBD2. CDR1 and CDR2 (germline): WSHSY, SAAADI. The CDR3 sequence is 16 residues long. V was pared by 3 bases and J by 0 bases, with 4 bases of the junction left unmatched. The CDR3 loop is CASSDPLAGGSYEQYV. CDR3 coding DNA: TGCGCCAGCAGTGACCCCCTAGCGGGGGGCTCCTACGAGCAGTACGTC.

V and J are TRBV27 and TRBJ2-3, with 8 bases matching TRBD2. V shed 7 bases, J shed 3 bases, and the junction held 6 bases outside the gene matches. The germline CDR1 and CDR2 sequences are MNHEY and SMNVEV (reference sequence). This CDR3 comprises 14 residues. In nucleotides, the CDR3 is TGTGCCAGCACCCCGGGACTAGGGACAGATACGCAGTATTTT. Amino acid sequence: CASTPGLGTDTQYF.

The CDR3 region is CASSEAAGLAFQETQYF. The DNA for the CDR3 is TGTGCCAGCAGTGAAGCTGCGGGACTAGCGTTTCAAGAGACCCAGTACTTC. V gene TRBV6-1 combines with J gene TRBJ2-5; 10 nucleotides match TRBD2. This CDR3 is 17 amino acids long. Losses at the gene ends were 0 bases for V and 2 bases for J; bases not matched to a gene: 6. Germline CDR1 reads MNHNS; CDR2 reads SASEGT.

The chain links TRBV29-1 to TRBJ2-2; no clear D gene. Germline V gene sequence: CDR1 SQVTM, CDR2 ANQGSEA. This CDR3 comprises 11 residues. The V end lost 5 bases, the J end lost 5 bases, and 6 bases lay between the germline ends. In nucleotides, the CDR3 is TGCAGCGTTTCCGAGACCGGGGAGCTGTTTTTT. Translated, it gives CSVSETGELFF.

The chain employs TRBV29-1 and TRBJ2-1; 13 nucleotides line up with TRBD2. J lost 5 bases, V lost 3 bases, and 10 bases had no gene match. The CDR3 spans 17 residues. CDR1 is SQVTM, CDR2 ANQGSEA, per germline. DNA for the CDR3: TGCAGCGTTGAGGGGGTTACCGGGACTAGCGGGGACAATGAGCAGTTCTTC. Its protein product is CSVEGVTGTSGDNEQFF.

A single count supports this clone. This chain connects TRBV7-2 to TRBJ1-4; no definite D call. The CDR3 runs 16 residues. In germline, CDR1 is SGHTA, CDR2 FQGNSA. With 2 bases removed from V and 4 bases from J, the gap between germline ends came to 14 bases. The DNA of the CDR3 is TGTGCCAGCAGCTTATCCTTCGCCAGGATTAATGAAAAACTGTTTTTT. Amino acids: CASSLSFARINEKLFF.

DNA of the CDR3: TGTGCCAGCAGCTTAGAAGGGGACGGACTAACAGATACGCAGTATTTT. Translating it yields CASSLEGDGLTDTQYF. The chain employs TRBV7-9 and TRBJ2-3, with D possibly matching TRBD2 (6 bases). The CDR3 consists of 16 residues. Germline CDR1 reads SEHNR; CDR2 reads FQNEAQ (reference sequence). Trimming shortened V by 1 base and J by 3 bases, and 14 bases separated the two germline ends.

This clone was counted many times. This chain uses TRBV24-1 with TRBJ2-2; TRBD2 might be the D (5 bases). The V gene lost 3 bases and the J gene lost 6 bases, with 10 bases spanning the gap. The germline CDR1 and CDR2 sequences are KGHDR and SFDVKD. The CDR3 extends over 14 amino acids. In DNA form, the CDR3 reads TGTGCCACCAGTGATGATAGCGACGCCGGGGAGCTGTTTTTT. This translates into CATSDDSDAGELFF.

This chain uses TRBV28 with TRBJ1-6, with D perhaps matching TRBD1 (5 bases). The CDR3 consists of 18 residues. V lost 5 bases and J 8 bases, leaving 25 bases between the germline ends. The germline V gene encodes CDR1 MDHEN and CDR2 SYDVKM. The CDR3 nucleotides read TGTGCCAGCAGTAAGATAGCGGGACCTGGGGGAGGTGATTCACCCCTCCACTTT. Encoded protein: CASSKIAGPGGGDSPLHF.

The gene calls are TRBV7-2 and TRBJ2-1, with TRBD1 identical over 8 bases. V gave up 5 bases and J gave up 7 bases; unmatched junction bases: 4. Germline V lookup: CDR1 SGHTA, CDR2 FQGNSA. This CDR3 is built from 13 residues. The CDR3 loop reads CASSLTGGNEQFF. The CDR3 DNA reads as TGTGCCAGCAGCCTAACAGGGGGTAATGAGCAGTTCTTC.